This is a list of T cell receptor beta chains from one sample in a study of cytomegalovirus exposure and HLA in healthy donors. Clones were sequenced by immunoSEQ multiplex PCR, and TCRdb holds only the in-frame ones, with some missing. Of 250,000 or so clones in the sample, approximately 91% were seen once. Sequencing was done on a sample of PBMCs. These receptors were taken from a girl aged 2 to 9 in good health and CMV-seronegative. The CDR3 runs from the conserved cysteine through the conserved F or W. The D gene is left open where the match is weak. Not all rows give a size; the values are once, few, many and, for expanded clones, a class.

>TRBD2|TRBV28|-|TRBJ2-2
CASMGLAGSANTGELFF
TGTGCCAGCATGGGACTAGCGGGCTCCGCGAACACCGGGGAGCTGTTTTTT
>-|TRBV6-5|-|TRBJ1-1
CASSARLANTEAFF
TGTGCCAGCTCCGCTAGGTTGGCGAACACTGAAGCTTTCTTT
>-|TRBV15|once|TRBJ1-1
CATRGGNTEAFF
TGTGCCACCAGAGGCGGCAACACTGAAGCTTTCTTT
>TRBD1|TRBV2|-|TRBJ2-7
CASSGRGQGSYEQYF
TGTGCCAGCAGTGGCCGGGGACAGGGTTCCTACGAGCAGTACTTC
>TRBD1|TRBV27|-|TRBJ2-7
CASSVDRVYEQYF
TGTGCCAGCAGTGTCGACAGGGTTTACGAGCAGTACTTC
>TRBD1|TRBV6-5|-|TRBJ1-6
CASSYRGQGSPLHF
TGTGCCAGCAGTTACCGTGGACAGGGGTCACCCCTCCACTTT
>-|TRBV5-1|-|TRBJ2-6
CASNSPPGVVANVLTF
TGCGCCAGCAACTCTCCCCCGGGGGTAGTTGCCAACGTCCTGACTTTC
>TRBD1|TRBV7-8|-|TRBJ1-1
CASSLETGWDTEAFF
TGTGCCAGCAGCCTAGAGACAGGGTGGGACACTGAAGCTTTCTTT
>-|TRBV28|medium-sized|TRBJ2-5
CASSFQYQETQYF
TGTGCCAGCAGTTTCCAGTACCAAGAGACCCAGTACTTC
>-|TRBV11-2|-|TRBJ2-7
CASSLRRGYEQYF
TGTGCCAGCAGCCTCCGAAGGGGTTACGAGCAGTACTTC
>-|TRBV9|-|TRBJ1-6
CASSVGQVNSPLHF
TGTGCCAGCAGCGTAGGGCAGGTAAATTCACCCCTCCACTTT
>-|TRBV11-3|-|TRBJ1-5
CASSLPPFSNQPQHF
TGTGCCAGCAGCTTACCCCCCTTTAGCAATCAGCCCCAGCATTTT
>-|TRBV21-1|-|TRBJ1-5
CASSNASGRQPQHF
TGTGCCAGCAGCAATGCATCTGGGAGGCAGCCCCAGCATTTT
>-|TRBV6-5|-|TRBJ1-4
CASRKRGNEKLFF
TGTGCCAGCAGAAAGCGGGGGAATGAAAAACTGTTTTTT
>-|TRBV29-1|-|TRBJ2-2
CSVGPGKNTGELFF
TGCAGCGTTGGTCCAGGAAAGAACACCGGGGAGCTGTTTTTT
>-|TRBV6-6|-|TRBJ2-5
CASSYRGGERRETQYF
TGTGCCAGCAGTTACCGCGGCGGGGAGAGGAGGGAGACCCAGTACTTC
>-|TRBV6-1|once|TRBJ1-1
CASSESVGFGATEAFF
TGTGCCAGCAGTGAATCCGTAGGGTTTGGGGCCACTGAAGCTTTCTTT
>-|TRBV27|-|TRBJ2-2
CASSYRPNTGELFF
TGTGCCAGCAGTTACAGGCCTAACACCGGGGAGCTGTTTTTT
>TRBD1|TRBV29-1|-|TRBJ2-1
CSALTGVSYNEQFF
TGCAGCGCTTTGACAGGGGTTTCCTACAATGAGCAGTTCTTC
>-|TRBV18|once|TRBJ2-7
CASSPIQQYEQYF
TGTGCCAGCTCACCAATACAACAGTACGAGCAGTACTTC
>TRBD1|TRBV29-1|-|TRBJ1-1
CSVLQGAGTEAFF
TGCAGCGTCTTACAGGGGGCAGGCACTGAAGCTTTCTTT
>-|TRBV19|-|TRBJ1-1
CASSIDRGEAFF
TGTGCCAGTAGTATCGATCGGGGTGAAGCTTTCTTT